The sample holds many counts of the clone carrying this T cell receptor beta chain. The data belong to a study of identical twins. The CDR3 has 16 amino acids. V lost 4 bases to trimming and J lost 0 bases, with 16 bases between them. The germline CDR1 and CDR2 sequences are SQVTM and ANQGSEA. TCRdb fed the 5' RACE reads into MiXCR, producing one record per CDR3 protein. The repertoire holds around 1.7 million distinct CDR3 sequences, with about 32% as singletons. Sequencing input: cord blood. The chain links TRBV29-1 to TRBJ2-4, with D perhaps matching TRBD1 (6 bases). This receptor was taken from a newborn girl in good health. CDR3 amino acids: CSVAFGQSLAKNIQYF. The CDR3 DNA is TGCAGCGTTGCTTTCGGACAGTCTCTAGCCAAAAACATTCAGTACTTC. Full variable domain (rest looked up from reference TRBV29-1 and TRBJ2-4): SAVISQKPSRDICQRGTSLTIQCQVDSQVTMMFWYRQQPGQSLTLIATANQGSEATYESGFVIDKFPISRPNLTFSTLTVSNMSPEDSSIYLCSVAFGQSLAKNIQYFGAGTRLSVL.